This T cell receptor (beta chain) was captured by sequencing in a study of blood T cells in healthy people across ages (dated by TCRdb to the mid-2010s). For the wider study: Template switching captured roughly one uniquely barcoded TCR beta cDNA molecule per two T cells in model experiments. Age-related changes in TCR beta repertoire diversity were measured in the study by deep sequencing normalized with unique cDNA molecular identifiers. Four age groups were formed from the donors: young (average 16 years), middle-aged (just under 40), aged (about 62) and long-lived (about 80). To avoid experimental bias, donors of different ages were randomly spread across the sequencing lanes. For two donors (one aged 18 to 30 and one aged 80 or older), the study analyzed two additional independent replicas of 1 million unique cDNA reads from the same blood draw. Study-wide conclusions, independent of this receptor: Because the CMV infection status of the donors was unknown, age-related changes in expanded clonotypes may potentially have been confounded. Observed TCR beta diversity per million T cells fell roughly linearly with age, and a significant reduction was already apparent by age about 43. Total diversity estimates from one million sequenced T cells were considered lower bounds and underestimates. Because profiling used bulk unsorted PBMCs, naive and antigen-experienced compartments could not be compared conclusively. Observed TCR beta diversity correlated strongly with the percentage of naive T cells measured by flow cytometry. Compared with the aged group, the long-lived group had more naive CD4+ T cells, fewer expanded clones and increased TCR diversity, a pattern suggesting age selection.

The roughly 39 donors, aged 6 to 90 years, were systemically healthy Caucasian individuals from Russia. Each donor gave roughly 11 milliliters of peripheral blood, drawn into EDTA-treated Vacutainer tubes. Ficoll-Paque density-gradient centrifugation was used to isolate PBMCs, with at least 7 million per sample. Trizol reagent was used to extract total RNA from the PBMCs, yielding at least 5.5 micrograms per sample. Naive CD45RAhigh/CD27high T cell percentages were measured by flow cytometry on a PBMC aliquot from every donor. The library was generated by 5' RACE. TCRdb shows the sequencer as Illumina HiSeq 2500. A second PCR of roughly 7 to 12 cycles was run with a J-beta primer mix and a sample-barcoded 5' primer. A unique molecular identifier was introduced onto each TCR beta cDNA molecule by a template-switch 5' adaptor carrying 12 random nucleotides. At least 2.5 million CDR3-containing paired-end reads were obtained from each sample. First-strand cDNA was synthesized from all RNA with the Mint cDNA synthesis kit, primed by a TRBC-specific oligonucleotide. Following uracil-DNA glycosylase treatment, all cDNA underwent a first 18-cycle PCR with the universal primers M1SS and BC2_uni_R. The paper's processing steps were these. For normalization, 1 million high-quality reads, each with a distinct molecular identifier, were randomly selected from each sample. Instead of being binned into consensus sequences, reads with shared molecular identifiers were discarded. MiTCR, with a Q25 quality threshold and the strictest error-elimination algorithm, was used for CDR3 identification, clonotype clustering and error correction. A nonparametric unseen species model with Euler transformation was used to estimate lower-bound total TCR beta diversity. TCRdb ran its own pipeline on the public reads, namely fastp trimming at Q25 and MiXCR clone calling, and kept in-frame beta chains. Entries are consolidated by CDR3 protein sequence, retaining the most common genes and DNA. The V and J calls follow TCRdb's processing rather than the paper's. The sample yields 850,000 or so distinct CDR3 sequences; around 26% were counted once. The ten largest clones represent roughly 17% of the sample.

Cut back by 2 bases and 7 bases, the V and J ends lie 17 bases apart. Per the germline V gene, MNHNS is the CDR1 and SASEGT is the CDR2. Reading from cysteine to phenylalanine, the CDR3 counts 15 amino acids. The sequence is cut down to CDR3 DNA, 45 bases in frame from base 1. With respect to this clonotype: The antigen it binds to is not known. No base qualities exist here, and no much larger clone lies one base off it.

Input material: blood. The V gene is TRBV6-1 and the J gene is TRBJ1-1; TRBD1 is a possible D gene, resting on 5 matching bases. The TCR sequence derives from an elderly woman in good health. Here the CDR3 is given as CASSEQGRLRGEAFF. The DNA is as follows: TGTGCCAGCAGTGAACAGGGACGTTTGAGGGGTGAAGCTTTCTTT.